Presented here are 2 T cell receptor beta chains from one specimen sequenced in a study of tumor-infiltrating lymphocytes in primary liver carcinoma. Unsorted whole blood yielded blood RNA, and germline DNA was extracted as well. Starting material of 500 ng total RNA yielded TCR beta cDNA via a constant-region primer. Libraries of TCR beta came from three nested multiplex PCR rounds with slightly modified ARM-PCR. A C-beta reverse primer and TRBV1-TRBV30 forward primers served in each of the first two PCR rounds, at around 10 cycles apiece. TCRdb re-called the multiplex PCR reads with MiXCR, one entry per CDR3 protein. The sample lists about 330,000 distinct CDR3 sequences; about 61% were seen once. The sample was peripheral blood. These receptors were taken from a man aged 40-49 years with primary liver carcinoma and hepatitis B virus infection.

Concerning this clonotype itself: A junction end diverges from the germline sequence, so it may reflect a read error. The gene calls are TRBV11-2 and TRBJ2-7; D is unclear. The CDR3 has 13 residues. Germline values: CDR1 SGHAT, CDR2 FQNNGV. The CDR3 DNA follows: TGTGCCAGCAGCTTAGAGACGACCTACGGGCAGTACTTC. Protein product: CASSLETTYGQYF.

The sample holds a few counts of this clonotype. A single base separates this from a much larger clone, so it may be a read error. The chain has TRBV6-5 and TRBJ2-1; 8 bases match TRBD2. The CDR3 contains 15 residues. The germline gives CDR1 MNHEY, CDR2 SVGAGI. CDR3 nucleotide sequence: TGTACCAGCAGTTTCTTACGACCGGGACTAGGTGAGCAGTTCTTC. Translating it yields CTSSFLRPGLGEQFF.